This T cell receptor (beta chain) was found in a study of shared clonotypes between healthy human individuals. The wider study: Three CD4 naive, three CD4 memory, two CD8 naive and one CD8 memory plate were used per donor. General study points: Naive CD4 clonotypes overlapped across a few donors at roughly 4.5%.

The study separated CD4+ cells into CD45RA+ naive and CD45RA-negative memory subsets. The CDR3 runs to 12 residues. V lost 6 bases, J lost 3 bases, and 8 bases lay in between. The germline V gene encodes CDR1 MNHEY and CDR2 SVGAGI. Regarding this clone: Its antigen is currently unknown.

A roughly 200 ng quantity of DNA, approximately 29,000 T cell genomes, went into the sorted-subset replicate PCRs. Sequencing used immunoSEQ multiplex PCR; TCRdb keeps in-frame clones, though not all of them. The repertoire holds 2 million to 2.5 million clones, with 80% to 95% as singletons. This TCR came from a man between 18 and 35 years old in good health. Some clones in this sample may be carry-over from other donors' samples. V and J are TRBV6-5 and TRBJ1-2, with D perhaps TRBD1 (5 bases). Material for sequencing was naive CD4+ T cells from PBMCs. Subset described: CD45RA+ positively selected. The CDR3 nucleotides are TGTGCCAGCAGGCGGGGGGACTATGGCTACACCTTC. Protein sequence: CASRRGDYGYTF.